Only one count was recorded for the clone carrying this T cell receptor beta chain. Trimming cost V 8 bases and J 5 bases; bases outside gene matches: 11. Germline assignment: CDR1 MGHRA and CDR2 YSYEKL. The CDR3 runs to 15 residues. The data stem from a study of shared clonotypes between healthy human individuals. Using immunoSEQ multiplex PCR, the repertoire was profiled, and TCRdb retains in-frame clones only, with some absent. Of about 1.1 million clones listed, approximately 80% are singletons. This TCR was recovered from a man between 18 and 35 years old in good health. Some clones in this sample may be carry-over from other donors' samples. The sample consisted of memory CD4+ T cells from PBMCs. Subset meaning: CD45RA-negative fraction. This chain links TRBV4-1 with TRBJ1-2; 10 bases fit TRBD1. In nucleotides, the CDR3 is TGCGCCAGCGCCCCAGACAGGGGGCGCCGGTATGGCTACACCTTC. Protein: CASAPDRGRRYGYTF.